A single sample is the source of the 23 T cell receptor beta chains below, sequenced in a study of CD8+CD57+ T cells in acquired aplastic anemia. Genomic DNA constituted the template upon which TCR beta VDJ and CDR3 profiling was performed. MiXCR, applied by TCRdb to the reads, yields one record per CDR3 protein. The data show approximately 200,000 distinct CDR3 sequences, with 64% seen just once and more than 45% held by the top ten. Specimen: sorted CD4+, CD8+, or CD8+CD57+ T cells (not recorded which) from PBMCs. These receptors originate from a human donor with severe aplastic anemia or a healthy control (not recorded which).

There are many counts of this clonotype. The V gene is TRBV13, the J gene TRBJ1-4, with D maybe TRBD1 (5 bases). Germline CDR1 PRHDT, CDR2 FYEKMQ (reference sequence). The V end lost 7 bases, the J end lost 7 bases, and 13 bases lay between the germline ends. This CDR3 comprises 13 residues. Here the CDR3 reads CASKDGGGEKLFF. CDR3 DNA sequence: TGTGCCAGCAAGGACGGGGGAGGTGAAAAACTGTTTTTT. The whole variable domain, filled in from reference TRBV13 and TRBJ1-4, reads AAGVIQSPRHLIKEKRETATLKCYPIPRHDTVYWYQQGPGQDPQFLISFYEKMQSDKGSIPDRFSAQQFSDYHSELNMSSLELGDSALYFCASKDGGGEKLFFGSGTQLSVL.

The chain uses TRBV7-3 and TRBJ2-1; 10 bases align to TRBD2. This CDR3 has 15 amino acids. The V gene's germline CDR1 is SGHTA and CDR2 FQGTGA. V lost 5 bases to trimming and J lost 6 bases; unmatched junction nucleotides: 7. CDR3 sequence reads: CASSPASGSVNEQFF. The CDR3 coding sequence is TGTGCCAGCAGCCCCGCTAGCGGGAGCGTCAATGAGCAGTTCTTC.

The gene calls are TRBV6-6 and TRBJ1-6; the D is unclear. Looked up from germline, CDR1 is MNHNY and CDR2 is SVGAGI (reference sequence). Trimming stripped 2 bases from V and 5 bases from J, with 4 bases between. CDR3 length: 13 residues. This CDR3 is CASSYSNNSPLHF. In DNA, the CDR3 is TGTGCCAGCAGTTACAGCAATAATTCACCCCTCCACTTT.

The CDR3 is CATSRDGIAELFF. CDR3 in DNA: TGTGCCACCAGCAGAGACGGGATTGCGGAGCTGTTTTTT. The chain recombines TRBV15 with TRBJ2-2, with D possibly matching TRBD2 (5 bases). The CDR3 totals 13 residues. CDR1 is LNHNV and CDR2 is YYDKDF in the germline V gene (reference sequence). V was shortened by 0 bases and J by 10 bases, with 9 bases between the two germline ends.

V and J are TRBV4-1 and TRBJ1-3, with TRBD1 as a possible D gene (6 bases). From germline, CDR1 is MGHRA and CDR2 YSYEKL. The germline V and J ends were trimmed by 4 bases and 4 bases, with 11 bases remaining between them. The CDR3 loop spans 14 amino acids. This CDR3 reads CASSLQGWGNTIYF. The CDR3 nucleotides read TGCGCCAGCAGCCTACAGGGTTGGGGAAACACCATATATTTT.

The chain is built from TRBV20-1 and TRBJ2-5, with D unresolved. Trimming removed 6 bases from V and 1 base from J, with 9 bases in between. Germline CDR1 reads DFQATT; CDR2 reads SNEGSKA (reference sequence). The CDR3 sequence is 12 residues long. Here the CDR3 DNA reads TGCAGTGCACGGGCCATCCAAGAGACCCAGTACTTC. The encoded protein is CSARAIQETQYF.

CDR3 sequence: CATSKKDILETQYF. CDR3 sequence (DNA): TGTGCCACCAGCAAAAAGGACATTCTCGAGACCCAGTACTTC. The chain recombines TRBV15 with TRBJ2-5; possibly TRBD1 for D (5 bases). V lost 4 bases, J lost 5 bases, and 14 bases lay in between. This CDR3 comprises 14 residues. The germline CDR1 and CDR2 sequences are LNHNV and YYDKDF (reference sequence).

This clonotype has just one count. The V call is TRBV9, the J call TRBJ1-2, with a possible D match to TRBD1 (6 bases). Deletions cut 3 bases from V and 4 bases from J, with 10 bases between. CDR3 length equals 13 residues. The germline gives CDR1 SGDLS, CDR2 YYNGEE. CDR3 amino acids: CASSAGDPYGYTF. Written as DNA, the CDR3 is TGTGCCAGCAGCGCAGGGGATCCCTATGGCTACACCTTC.

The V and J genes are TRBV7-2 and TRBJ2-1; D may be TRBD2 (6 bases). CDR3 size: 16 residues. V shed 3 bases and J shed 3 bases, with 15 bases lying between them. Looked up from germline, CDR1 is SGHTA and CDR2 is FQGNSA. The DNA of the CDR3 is TGTGCCAGCAGCTTCTGGAGGGGCACCCGCTACAATGAGCAGTTCTTC. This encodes CASSFWRGTRYNEQFF.

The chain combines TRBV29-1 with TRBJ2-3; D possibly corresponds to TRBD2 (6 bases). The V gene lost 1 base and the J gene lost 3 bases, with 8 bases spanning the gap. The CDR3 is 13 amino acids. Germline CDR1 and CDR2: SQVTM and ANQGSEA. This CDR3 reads CSVEGLVTDTQYF. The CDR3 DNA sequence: TGCAGCGTTGAAGGACTAGTTACAGATACGCAGTATTTT.

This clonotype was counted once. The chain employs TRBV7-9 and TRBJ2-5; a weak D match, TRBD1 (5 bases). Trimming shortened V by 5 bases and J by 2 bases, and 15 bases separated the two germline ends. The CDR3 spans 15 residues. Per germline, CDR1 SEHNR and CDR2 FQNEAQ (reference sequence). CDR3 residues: CASSVDGKGQETQYF. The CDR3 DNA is TGTGCCAGCAGCGTAGATGGGAAGGGGCAAGAGACCCAGTACTTC.

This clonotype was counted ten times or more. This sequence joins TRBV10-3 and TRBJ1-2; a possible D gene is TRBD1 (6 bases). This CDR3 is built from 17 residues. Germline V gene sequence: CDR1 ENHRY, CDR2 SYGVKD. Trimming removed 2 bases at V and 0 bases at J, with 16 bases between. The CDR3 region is CAISEGGSQTANYGYTF. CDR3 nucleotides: TGTGCCATCAGTGAGGGGGGCAGCCAAACAGCTAACTATGGCTACACCTTC.

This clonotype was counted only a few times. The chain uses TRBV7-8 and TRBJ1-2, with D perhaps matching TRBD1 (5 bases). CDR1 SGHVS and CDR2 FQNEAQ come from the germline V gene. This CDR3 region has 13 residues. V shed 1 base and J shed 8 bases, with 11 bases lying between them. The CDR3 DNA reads TGTGCCAGCAGCTTAGAGGCAGGGATAGGCTACACCTTC. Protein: CASSLEAGIGYTF.

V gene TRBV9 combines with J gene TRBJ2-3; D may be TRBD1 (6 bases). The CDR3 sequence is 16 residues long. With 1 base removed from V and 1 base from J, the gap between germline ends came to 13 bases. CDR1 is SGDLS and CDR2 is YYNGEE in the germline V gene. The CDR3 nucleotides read TGTGCCAGCAGCGTATATCAGGGGCTCGGCACAGATACGCAGTATTTT. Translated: CASSVYQGLGTDTQYF.

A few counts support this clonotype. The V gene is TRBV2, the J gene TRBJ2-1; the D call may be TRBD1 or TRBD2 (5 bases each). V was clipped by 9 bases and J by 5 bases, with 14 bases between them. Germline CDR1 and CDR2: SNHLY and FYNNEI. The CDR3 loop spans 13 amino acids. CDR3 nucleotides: TGTGCCAGGACGGGGCCGAGTAACAATGAGCAGTTCTTC. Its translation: CARTGPSNNEQFF.

CDR3 sequence (DNA): TGTGCCAGCAGCGTAGGAGACAACTATGGCTACACCGGGGAGCTGTTTTTT. As protein: CASSVGDNYGYTGELFF. The gene calls are TRBV9 and TRBJ2-2, with unresolved D. Germline V gene lookup returns CDR1 SGDLS and CDR2 YYNGEE. This CDR3 has 17 amino acids. The V gene lost 0 bases and the J gene lost 3 bases, with 15 bases spanning the gap.

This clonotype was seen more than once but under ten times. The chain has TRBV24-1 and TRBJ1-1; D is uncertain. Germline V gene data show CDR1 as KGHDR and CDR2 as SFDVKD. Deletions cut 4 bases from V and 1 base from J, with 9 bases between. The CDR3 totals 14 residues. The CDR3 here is CATSEDDTNTEAFF. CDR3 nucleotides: TGTGCCACCAGTGAAGATGACACGAACACTGAAGCTTTCTTT.

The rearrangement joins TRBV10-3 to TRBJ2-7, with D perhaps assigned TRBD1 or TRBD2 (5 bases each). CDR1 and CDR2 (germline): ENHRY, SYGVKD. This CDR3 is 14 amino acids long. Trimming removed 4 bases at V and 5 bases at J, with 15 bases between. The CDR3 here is CAISVEGDVHEQYF. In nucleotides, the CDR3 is TGTGCCATCAGTGTTGAAGGGGACGTCCACGAGCAGTACTTC.

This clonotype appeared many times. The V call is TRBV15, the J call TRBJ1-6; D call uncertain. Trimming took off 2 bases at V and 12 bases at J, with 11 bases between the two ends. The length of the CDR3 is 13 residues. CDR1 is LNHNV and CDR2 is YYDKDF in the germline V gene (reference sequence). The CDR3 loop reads CATSRIGKGPLHF. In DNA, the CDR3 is TGTGCCACCAGCAGAATAGGGAAGGGACCCCTCCACTTT.

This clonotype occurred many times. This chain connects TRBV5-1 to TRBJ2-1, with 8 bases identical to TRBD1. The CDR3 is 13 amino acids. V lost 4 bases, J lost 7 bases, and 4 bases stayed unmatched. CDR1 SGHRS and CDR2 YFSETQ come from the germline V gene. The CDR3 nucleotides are TGCGCCAGCAGCCTGGACAGGGCAAATGAGCAGTTCTTC. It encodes CASSLDRANEQFF.

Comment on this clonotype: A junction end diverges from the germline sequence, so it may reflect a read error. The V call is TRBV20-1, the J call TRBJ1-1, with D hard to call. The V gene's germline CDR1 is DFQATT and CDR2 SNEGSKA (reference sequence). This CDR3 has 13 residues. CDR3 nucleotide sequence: TGCAGTGCTGCCGGAACCCAAGCGACTGAGGCTTTCTTT. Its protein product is CSAAGTQATEAFF.

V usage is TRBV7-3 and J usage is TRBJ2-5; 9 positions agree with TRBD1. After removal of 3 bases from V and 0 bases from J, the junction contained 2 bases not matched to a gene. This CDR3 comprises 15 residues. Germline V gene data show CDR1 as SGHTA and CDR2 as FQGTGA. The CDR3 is CASSLGQGNQETQYF. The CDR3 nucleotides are TGTGCCAGCAGCTTGGGACAGGGTAACCAAGAGACCCAGTACTTC.

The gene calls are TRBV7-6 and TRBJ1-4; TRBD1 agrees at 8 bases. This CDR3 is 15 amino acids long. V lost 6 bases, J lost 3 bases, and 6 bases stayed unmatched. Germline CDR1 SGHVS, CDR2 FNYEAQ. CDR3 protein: CASRKSGGPNEKLFF. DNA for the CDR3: TGTGCCAGCAGGAAATCAGGGGGCCCTAATGAAAAACTGTTTTTT.